This entry describes one T cell receptor beta chain. No antigen is known for it. These data belong to a study of shared clonotypes between healthy human individuals. Notes on the study in general: The naive CD4 repertoires of a few donors were compared, and about 5% of clonotypes were shared.

The CDR3 spans 16 residues. Germline V gives CDR1 SGHNT, CDR2 YYREEE (reference sequence). With 1 base removed from V and 2 bases from J, the gap between germline ends came to 16 bases. The repertoire was sequenced with immunoSEQ multiplex PCR; TCRdb's copy has only in-frame clones and lacks some. The sample consists of about 1.5 million clones, 98% of them appearing once. The TCR sequence derives from a man under 40 in good health. V gene TRBV5-4 combines with J gene TRBJ2-7, with D maybe TRBD2 (5 bases). What was sequenced was naive CD4+ T cells sorted from blood. Subset defined: CD45RA+ positively selected. For the CDR3, the DNA is TGTGCCAGCAGCTTGTTGTCCGGAGGAGGTACCTACGAGCAGTACTTC. Protein sequence: CASSLLSGGGTYEQYF.